The rows below give T cell receptor beta chains drawn from one sample of a study of OX40 agonist ivuxolimab in advanced cancers. TCRdb keeps only in-frame clones here, not all; method: immunoSEQ multiplex PCR. The sample includes about 93,000 clones, 85% to 95% of them seen just once. This sample comprised CD4+ or CD8+ T cells sorted from blood, obtained in a trial of the OX40 agonist ivuxolimab. All receptors derive from an adult with an advanced solid tumor such as melanoma, head and neck, liver or kidney cancer. Both conserved end residues are part of each CDR3. The D gene is left open where the match is weak. Some rows have no size entry. The others give once, few or many, or a class for an expanded clone.

. | . | TRBJ2-7 | TRBV19 | CASSFGYEQYF | TGTGCCAGTAGTTTTGGCTACGAGCAGTACTTC
. | . | TRBJ1-2 | TRBV29-1 | CSVQSLLSSFNYGYTF | TGCAGCGTCCAAAGTCTCCTCAGCTCCTTTAACTATGGCTACACCTTC
once | TRBD2 | TRBJ2-1 | TRBV2 | CASTGLGVGEQFF | TGTGCCAGCACCGGACTAGGCGTCGGGGAGCAGTTCTTC
. | TRBD2 | TRBJ2-7 | TRBV9 | CASSVGAGSSYEQYF | TGTGCCAGCAGCGTAGGAGCGGGGAGCTCCTACGAGCAGTACTTC
. | . | TRBJ2-5 | TRBV7-6 | CASSLPYQETQYF | TGTGCCAGCAGCTTACCCTATCAAGAGACCCAGTACTTC
. | TRBD1 | TRBJ2-2 | TRBV9 | CASSGTGRTGELFF | TGTGCCAGCAGCGGGACAGGTCGAACCGGGGAGCTGTTTTTT
. | TRBD1 | TRBJ2-1 | TRBV5-5 | CASSRDRVYNEQFF | TGTGCCAGCAGCAGGGACAGGGTTTACAATGAGCAGTTCTTC
. | . | TRBJ2-1 | TRBV6-1 | CASGRGPFF | TGTGCCAGTGGACGGGGCCCCTTCTTC
. | . | TRBJ1-1 | TRBV5-1 | CASSLAGRADTEAFF | TGCGCCAGCAGCTTGGCCGGCAGGGCGGACACTGAAGCTTTCTTT
. | TRBD1 | TRBJ2-7 | TRBV7-9 | CASSSRDSTYEQYF | TGTGCCAGCAGCTCGAGGGACAGTACCTACGAGCAGTACTTC
medium-sized | . | TRBJ1-5 | TRBV19 | CASSIVAASNQPQHF | TGTGCCAGTAGTATAGTGGCGGCTAGCAATCAGCCCCAGCATTTT
. | . | TRBJ1-2 | TRBV20-1 | CSAILNYGYTF | TGCAGTGCTATCCTTAACTATGGCTACACCTTC
. | . | TRBJ2-5 | TRBV5-6 | CASSLLVPQETQYF | TGTGCCAGCAGCTTGTTAGTCCCCCAAGAGACCCAGTACTTC
. | . | TRBJ2-1 | TRBV6-1 | CASSDTGSYNEQFF | TGTGCCAGCAGTGATACGGGAAGTTATAATGAGCAGTTCTTC